The entry that follows covers one T cell receptor beta chain sequence. The data stem from a study of human T cells and chemical hapten exposure. The germline V gene encodes CDR1 LNHNV and CDR2 YYDKDF (reference sequence). V trimming: 4 bases; J trimming: 5 bases; junction bases outside the gene matches: 8. This CDR3 spans 15 amino acids. TCRdb redid the calling of the RACE reads with MiXCR, one entry per CDR3 protein. The sample records tens of thousands of distinct CDR3 sequences, around 10% being singletons. Time point here: patch test 1, 2 weeks after DPC sensitization. As to treatment: therapeutic diphenylcyclopropenone sensitization with weekly scalp DPC.

Sequencing used whole blood, obtained in connection with sensitization to the hapten diphenylcyclopropenone (DPC). This sequence joins TRBV15 and TRBJ1-2; 9 nucleotides align to TRBD1. This clonotype was sampled from a woman aged 45-60 years with alopecia areata. Some clones in this sample may be carry-over from other donors' samples. CDR3 residues: CATSNQDRGGYGYTF. The CDR3 DNA is TGTGCCACCAGCAACCAGGACAGGGGAGGATATGGCTACACCTTC.